What follows are 4 T cell receptor beta chains derived from one specimen sequenced in a study of T cell clonality in common variable immunodeficiency. Libraries were prepared by immunoSEQ multiplex PCR; TCRdb keeps only in-frame clonotypes and omits some of them. This sample has about 41,000 clones, each found more than once. Sequencing was carried out using peripheral blood mononuclear cells. The source of these receptors is a person aged 18 to 75 in good health.

This clone occurred a few times. The read finishes 3 residues shy of the CDR3 end, and the germline J gene is used to complete it. This chain links TRBV6-2 or TRBV6-3 with TRBJ1-1; no clear D gene. CDR3 length: 12 amino acids. V was cut by 1 base and J by 6 bases, with 6 bases left in between. CDR1 is MNHEY and CDR2 is SVGEGT in the germline V gene. The CDR3 here is CASSYYRAEAFF. Partial CDR3 DNA: TGTGCCAGCAGTTACTATCGTGCTGAA.

This clone was recorded at least ten times. The read terminates 3 residues ahead of where the CDR3 ends, so the germline J gene completes it. This chain connects TRBV11-2 to TRBJ2-1, with D possibly being TRBD1 (5 bases). CDR3 length equals 15 residues. CDR1 and CDR2 (germline): SGHAT, FQNNGV. Between the trimmed V and J ends, which lost 0 bases and 9 bases, there was a span of 15 bases. The sequenced part of the CDR3 DNA is TGTGCCAGCAGCTTAGAAGGGGCAGGGTCTAGTGAG. Translated: CASSLEGAGSSE. The full CDR3 sequence reads CASSLEGAGSSEQFF.

About this clone: The read comes to an end 3 residues before the CDR3 does, leaving the germline J gene to fill in the end. This CDR3 is also generated by other DNA sequences in the sample. The rearrangement links TRBV19 to TRBJ2-2; 15 nucleotides match TRBD2. This CDR3 is built from 16 residues. CDR1 LNHDA and CDR2 SQIVND come from the germline V gene (reference sequence). The V and J ends lost 11 bases and 7 bases, in that order; junction bases with no gene match: 11. Incomplete CDR3 DNA: TGTGCCGGCCGCGGACTAGCGGGAGGGCCCGACGGGGAG. Amino acid sequence: CAGRGLAGGPDGE. The CDR3 in its entirety is CAGRGLAGGPDGELFF.

There are many counts of this clone. The CDR3 end is not reached by the read, which stops 3 residues before it; the germline J gene fills it in. V gene TRBV20-1 combines with J gene TRBJ2-1, with TRBD2 identical over 8 bases. Germline V gene sequence: CDR1 DFQATT, CDR2 SNEGSKA (reference sequence). The CDR3 has 14 amino acids. After removal of 0 bases from V and 5 bases from J, the junction contained 3 bases not matched to a gene. The sequenced CDR3 bases are TGCAGTGCTAGAGACGGGGGGGAAAACAATGAG. Translated: CSARDGGENNE. The whole CDR3 sequence is CSARDGGENNEQFF.